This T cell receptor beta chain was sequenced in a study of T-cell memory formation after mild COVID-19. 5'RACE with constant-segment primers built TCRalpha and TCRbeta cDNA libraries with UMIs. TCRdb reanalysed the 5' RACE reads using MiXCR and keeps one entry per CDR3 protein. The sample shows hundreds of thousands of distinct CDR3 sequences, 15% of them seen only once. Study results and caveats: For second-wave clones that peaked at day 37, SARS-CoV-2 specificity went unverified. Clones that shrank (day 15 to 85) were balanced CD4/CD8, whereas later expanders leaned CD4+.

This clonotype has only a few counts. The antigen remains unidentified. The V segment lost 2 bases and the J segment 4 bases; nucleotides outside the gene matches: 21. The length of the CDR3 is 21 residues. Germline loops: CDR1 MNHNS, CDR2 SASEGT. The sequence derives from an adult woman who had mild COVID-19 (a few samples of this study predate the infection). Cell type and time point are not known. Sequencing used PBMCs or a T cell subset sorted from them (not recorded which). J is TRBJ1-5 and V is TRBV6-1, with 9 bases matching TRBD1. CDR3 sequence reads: CASSEFPGQGLASIRNQPQHF. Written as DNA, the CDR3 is TGTGCCAGCAGTGAATTCCCGGGACAGGGACTAGCATCCATCCGGAATCAGCCCCAGCATTTT.